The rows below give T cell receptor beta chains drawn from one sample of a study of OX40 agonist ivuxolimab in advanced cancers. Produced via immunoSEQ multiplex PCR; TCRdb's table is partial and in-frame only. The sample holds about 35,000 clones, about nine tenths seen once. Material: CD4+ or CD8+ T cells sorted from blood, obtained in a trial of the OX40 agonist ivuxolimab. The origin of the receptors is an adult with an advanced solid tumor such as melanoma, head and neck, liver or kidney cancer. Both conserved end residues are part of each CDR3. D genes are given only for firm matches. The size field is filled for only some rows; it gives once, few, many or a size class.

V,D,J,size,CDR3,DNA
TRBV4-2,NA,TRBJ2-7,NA,CASSQEQSLYEQYF,TGTGCCAGCAGCCAAGAACAGTCTCTATACGAGCAGTACTTC
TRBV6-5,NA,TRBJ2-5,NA,CASSYSLVGVSETQYF,TGTGCCAGCAGTTACTCGCTGGTGGGGGTTTCGGAGACCCAGTACTTC
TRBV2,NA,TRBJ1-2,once,CASSEGDYGYTF,TGTGCCAGCAGTGAAGGGGATTATGGCTACACCTTC
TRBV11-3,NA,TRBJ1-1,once,CASSLWGQTEAFF,TGTGCCAGCAGCTTATGGGGGCAAACTGAAGCTTTCTTT
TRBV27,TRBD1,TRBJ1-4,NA,CASSSLGQINEKLFF,TGTGCCAGCAGTTCCCTGGGACAGATTAATGAAAAACTGTTTTTT
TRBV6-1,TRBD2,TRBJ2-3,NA,CASRRLAGVPDTQYF,TGTGCCAGCAGAAGACTAGCGGGAGTCCCAGATACGCAGTATTTT
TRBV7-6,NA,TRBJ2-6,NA,CASSPQAGAANVLTF,TGTGCCAGCAGCCCACAGGCGGGTGCGGCCAACGTCCTGACTTTC
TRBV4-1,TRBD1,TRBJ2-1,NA,CASSGQTGSMGNEQFF,TGCGCCAGCAGCGGGCAGACAGGGTCGATGGGCAATGAGCAGTTCTTC
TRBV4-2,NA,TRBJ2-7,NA,CASSQISGGANWPYEQYF,TGTGCCAGCAGCCAAATTTCGGGGGGCGCGAATTGGCCCTACGAGCAGTACTTC
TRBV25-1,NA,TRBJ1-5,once,CASSEVGGLTQHF,TGTGCCAGCAGTGAGGTTGGAGGGCTAACCCAGCATTTT
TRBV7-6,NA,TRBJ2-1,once,CASKKPGHEQFF,TGTGCCAGCAAAAAGCCGGGGCATGAGCAGTTCTTC
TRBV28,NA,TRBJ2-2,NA,CASSFPEGTGELFF,TGTGCCAGCAGTTTCCCGGAGGGCACCGGGGAGCTGTTTTTT
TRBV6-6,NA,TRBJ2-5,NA,CASSLISRETQYF,TGTGCCAGCAGCCTGATTTCAAGAGAGACCCAGTACTTC
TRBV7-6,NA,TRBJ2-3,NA,CASSLVLGSADTQYF,TGTGCCAGCAGCTTAGTCCTAGGCAGCGCAGATACGCAGTATTTT
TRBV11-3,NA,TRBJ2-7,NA,CASSFPLGQFEQYF,TGTGCCAGCAGTTTTCCCCTCGGACAGTTTGAGCAGTACTTC
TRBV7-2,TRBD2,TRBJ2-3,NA,CASNPAGEGDTQYF,TGTGCCAGCAATCCAGCGGGGGAGGGGGATACGCAGTATTTT
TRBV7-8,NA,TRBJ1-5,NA,CASSFGQGWGNQPQHF,TGTGCCAGCAGCTTTGGTCAGGGCTGGGGCAATCAGCCCCAGCATTTT
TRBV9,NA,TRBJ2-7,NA,CASSVGDTAYEQYF,TGTGCCAGCAGCGTAGGGGACACAGCCTACGAGCAGTACTTC
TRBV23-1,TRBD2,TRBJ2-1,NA,CASSQWSGSSSYNEQFF,TGCGCCAGCAGTCAATGGAGCGGGAGTAGTTCCTACAATGAGCAGTTCTTC
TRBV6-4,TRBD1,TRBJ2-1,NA,CASREPGGNEQFF,TGTGCCAGCAGGGAGCCAGGGGGCAATGAGCAGTTCTTC
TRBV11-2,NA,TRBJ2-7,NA,CASSLTPQDSYEQYF,TGTGCCAGCAGCTTAACCCCACAGGACTCCTACGAGCAGTACTTC
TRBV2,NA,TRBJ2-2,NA,CASSEWRGNTGELFF,TGTGCCAGCAGTGAATGGAGGGGGAACACCGGGGAGCTGTTTTTT
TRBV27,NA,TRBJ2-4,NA,CASSPLPPELAKNIQYF,TGTGCCAGCAGTCCACTGCCCCCCGAACTAGCCAAAAACATTCAGTACTTC
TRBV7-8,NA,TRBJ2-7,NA,CASSLDRRRPYEQYF,TGTGCCAGCAGCTTAGACAGGCGTCGCCCCTACGAGCAGTACTTC
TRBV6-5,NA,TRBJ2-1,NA,CASSYSVKGVYNEQFF,TGTGCCAGCAGTTACTCAGTGAAGGGCGTCTACAATGAGCAGTTCTTC
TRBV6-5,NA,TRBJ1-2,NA,CASSYSPGNYGYTF,TGTGCCAGCAGTTACTCCCCGGGGAACTATGGCTACACCTTC
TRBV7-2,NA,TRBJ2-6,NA,CASSPRGQANVLTF,TGTGCCAGCAGCCCAAGGGGTCAGGCCAACGTCCTGACTTTC
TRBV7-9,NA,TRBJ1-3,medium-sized,CASSFDTIYF,TGTGCCAGCAGCTTTGACACCATATATTTT
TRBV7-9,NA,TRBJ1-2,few,CASSLTMEYGYTF,TGTGCCAGCAGCCTAACGATGGAATATGGCTACACCTTC